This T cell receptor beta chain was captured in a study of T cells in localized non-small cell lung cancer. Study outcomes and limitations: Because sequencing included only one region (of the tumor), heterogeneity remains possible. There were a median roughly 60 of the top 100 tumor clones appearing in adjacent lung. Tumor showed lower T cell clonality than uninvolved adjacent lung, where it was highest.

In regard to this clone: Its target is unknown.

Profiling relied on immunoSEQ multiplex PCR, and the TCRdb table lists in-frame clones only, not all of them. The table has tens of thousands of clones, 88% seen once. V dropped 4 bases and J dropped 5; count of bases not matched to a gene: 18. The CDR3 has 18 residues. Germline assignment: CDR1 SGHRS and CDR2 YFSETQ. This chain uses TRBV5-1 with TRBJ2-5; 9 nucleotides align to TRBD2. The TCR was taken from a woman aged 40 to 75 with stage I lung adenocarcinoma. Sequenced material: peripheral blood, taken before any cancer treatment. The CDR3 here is CASSPWVREAGGQETQYF. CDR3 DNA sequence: TGCGCCAGCAGCCCATGGGTACGCGAGGCGGGGGGGCAGGAGACCCAGTACTTC.